This T cell receptor (beta chain) was recovered during a study of identical twins. Unique molecular identifiers were present on the cDNA, and a universal primer site came from template switching. A single record per CDR3 protein comes from TCRdb applying MiXCR to the 5' RACE reads. This table has 250,000 or so distinct CDR3 sequences, about 8.3% appearing once. The V and J ends lost 0 bases and 6 bases, in that order; junction bases with no gene match: 8. CDR3 length: 16 residues. Germline-derived CDR1 and CDR2 are LGHNA and YSLEER. This clonotype turned up a few times. These same records also appear under a second study, on yellow fever vaccine responses in identical twins.

This rearrangement joins TRBV4-3 to TRBJ2-1; 7 positions agree with TRBD2. The origin of this receptor is a woman under 30 in good health. Source material: CD8+ T cells sorted from blood. CDR3 sequence reads: CASSQDRGDYTNEQFF. The CDR3 coding sequence is TGCGCCAGCAGCCAAGATCGTGGGGACTATACCAATGAGCAGTTCTTC.